The 29 T cell receptor beta chains presented below share a single source sample, sequenced in a study of CD8+CD57+ T cells in acquired aplastic anemia. For CDR3 and TCR beta VDJ profiling, genomic DNA was the template used. TCRdb processed the reads anew with MiXCR; each CDR3 protein has one entry. The sample yields fewer than 70,000 distinct CDR3 sequences, 45% to 55% seen once. The source material was sorted CD4+, CD8+, or CD8+CD57+ T cells (not recorded which) from PBMCs. The receptors come from a human donor in good health, serving as a control.

The table lists this clonotype with many counts. The rearrangement links TRBV6-5 to TRBJ2-7; a possible D gene is TRBD2 (5 bases). Germline V gives CDR1 MNHEY, CDR2 SVGAGI. V dropped 6 bases and J dropped 6 bases, with 15 bases sitting between them. The CDR3 has 13 residues. As DNA, the CDR3 is TGTGCCAGCAGCCCCGCAGGACTCCCCGAGCAGTACTTC. It yields the protein CASSPAGLPEQYF.

J is TRBJ1-2 and V is TRBV29-1; TRBD1 is a possible D gene (6 bases). CDR3 length equals 14 residues. Germline lookup yields CDR1 SQVTM and CDR2 ANQGSEA. V was shortened by 6 bases and J by 4 bases, with 18 bases between the two germline ends. The CDR3 bases are TGCAGCGTGCCGTCGACAGGCTTCAGCTATGGCTACACCTTC. It codes for CSVPSTGFSYGYTF.

V and J are TRBV2 and TRBJ1-6, with 7 bases matching TRBD1. Germline CDR1 and CDR2: SNHLY and FYNNEI. V lost 4 bases, J lost 5 bases, and 2 bases stayed unmatched. The CDR3 runs to 14 residues. The CDR3 loop is CASSGQGDNSPLHF. CDR3 DNA sequence: TGTGCCAGCAGTGGGCAGGGGGATAATTCACCCCTCCACTTT.

The chain is built from TRBV10-3 and TRBJ1-1; TRBD1 matches 7 bases. The V segment lost 0 bases and the J segment 0 bases; nucleotides outside the gene matches: 1. CDR1 is ENHRY, CDR2 SYGVKD, per germline. CDR3 size: 15 residues. The CDR3 spells CAISESQGVNTEAFF. The CDR3, as DNA: TGTGCCATCAGTGAGTCTCAGGGGGTGAACACTGAAGCTTTCTTT.

This clonotype was seen repeatedly, ten times or more. The V call is TRBV5-1, the J call TRBJ1-3, with D perhaps TRBD1 (5 bases). Deletions cut 0 bases from V and 0 bases from J, with 13 bases between. The CDR3 length is 17 residues. In germline, CDR1 is SGHRS, CDR2 YFSETQ. CDR3 sequence (DNA): TGCGCCAGCAGCTTGGACGGGGAAAGGGGCTCTGGAAACACCATATATTTT. Translated, it gives CASSLDGERGSGNTIYF.

Many counts were recorded for this clonotype. The chain recombines TRBV4-1 with TRBJ2-7, with D possibly being TRBD1 (5 bases). Trimming removed 2 bases from V and 7 bases from J, with 9 bases in between. Germline CDR1 MGHRA, CDR2 YSYEKL. This CDR3 spans 12 amino acids. CDR3 sequence: CASSQPTGEQYF. In DNA, the CDR3 is TGCGCCAGCAGCCAACCAACAGGAGAGCAGTACTTC.

V gene TRBV5-4 combines with J gene TRBJ2-2; the D gene could be TRBD1 or TRBD2 (5 bases each). V was shortened by 5 bases and J by 6 bases, with 26 bases between the two germline ends. Looked up from germline, CDR1 is SGHNT and CDR2 is YYREEE (reference sequence). CDR3 size: 18 residues. The CDR3 DNA reads as TGTGCCAGCAGTTTCCGACGACCGGGGCCCTTAGGTGCCGGGGAGCTGTTTTTT. Its translation: CASSFRRPGPLGAGELFF.

This clonotype counts as medium-sized (0.01 to 0.1%). The chain combines TRBV10-3 with TRBJ2-5; D not resolved. CDR1 is ENHRY and CDR2 is SYGVKD in the germline V gene. The length of the CDR3 is 12 residues. The V and J ends lost 3 bases and 3 bases respectively, with 5 bases between them. This chain's CDR3 is CAISDLEETQYF. The DNA of the CDR3 is TGTGCCATCAGTGACTTGGAAGAGACCCAGTACTTC.

The chain is built from TRBV20-1 and TRBJ1-1; D is perhaps TRBD1 (6 bases). Trimming left V 5 bases short and J 11 bases short, with 12 bases between. The CDR3 consists of 10 residues. In germline, CDR1 is DFQATT, CDR2 SNEGSKA (reference sequence). The CDR3 region is CSADTGLAFF. The CDR3 nucleotides are TGCAGTGCTGATACAGGGTTGGCTTTCTTT.

This rearrangement joins TRBV29-1 to TRBJ1-2, with 8 bases aligning to TRBD1. CDR3 length equals 12 residues. V gave up 4 bases and J gave up 5 bases; unmatched junction bases: 3. Germline V lookup: CDR1 SQVTM, CDR2 ANQGSEA. This CDR3 reads CSVVQGGYGYTF. The CDR3 nucleotides read TGCAGCGTTGTACAGGGGGGGTATGGCTACACCTTC. Drawing the rest from reference TRBV29-1 and TRBJ1-2, the complete variable domain is SAVISQKPSRDICQRGTSLTIQCQVDSQVTMMFWYRQQPGQSLTLIATANQGSEATYESGFVIDKFPISRPNLTFSTLTVSNMSPEDSSIYLCSVVQGGYGYTFGSGTRLTVV.

The V and J genes are TRBV19 and TRBJ2-1, with no clear D. Trimming took off 0 bases at V and 6 bases at J, with 9 bases between the two ends. The CDR3 is 14 amino acids. Germline CDR1 is LNHDA and CDR2 is SQIVND (reference sequence). CDR3 loop: CASSIDPISNEQFF. In nucleotides, the CDR3 is TGTGCCAGTAGTATAGACCCTATTAGCAATGAGCAGTTCTTC.

The chain has TRBV14 and TRBJ2-2, with a tentative D call TRBD1 (5 bases). This CDR3 comprises 16 residues. Trimming removed 2 bases at V and 1 base at J, with 11 bases between. Germline lookup yields CDR1 SGHDN and CDR2 FVKESK. The CDR3 sequence is CASSQHQRGNTGELFF. The CDR3 region has the DNA TGTGCCAGCAGCCAACATCAAAGGGGGAACACCGGGGAGCTGTTTTTT.

The V call is TRBV15, the J call TRBJ2-7; D gene unclear. Looked up from germline, CDR1 is LNHNV and CDR2 is YYDKDF (reference sequence). Trimming shortened V by 3 bases and J by 5 bases, and 17 bases separated the two germline ends. The CDR3 has 15 amino acids. CDR3 residues: CATSSPSKGAHEQYF. CDR3 coding DNA: TGTGCCACCAGCAGTCCCTCTAAGGGCGCGCACGAGCAGTACTTC.

This clonotype was observed many times. The DNA of the CDR3 is TGTGCCAGCAGCACTGAAGGAGGGATAGCGGGGCCCTCAGATACGCAGTATTTT. It encodes CASSTEGGIAGPSDTQYF. J is TRBJ2-3 and V is TRBV7-9, with 8 bases fitting TRBD2. The junction had 17 bases not matched to a gene; V was cut back by 5 bases and J by 4 bases. This CDR3 spans 18 amino acids. From germline, CDR1 is SEHNR and CDR2 FQNEAQ (reference sequence).

The chain carries TRBV24-1 and TRBJ2-1; D is uncertain. CDR1 and CDR2 from the germline V gene are KGHDR and SFDVKD. The CDR3 totals 16 residues. The V and J ends lost 4 bases and 1 base respectively, with 13 bases between them. CDR3 region: CATSEAGPTSYNEQFF. CDR3 sequence (DNA): TGTGCCACCAGTGAGGCAGGACCTACGTCCTACAATGAGCAGTTCTTC.

This chain uses TRBV7-9 with TRBJ1-1, with D unresolved. This CDR3 has 13 residues. Germline-derived CDR1 and CDR2 are SEHNR and FQNEAQ (reference sequence). Trimming removed 3 bases from V and 3 bases from J, with 8 bases in between. In DNA, the CDR3 is TGTGCCAGCAGCTTTGGAGGGTACACTGAAGCTTTCTTT. Translation: CASSFGGYTEAFF.

This clonotype appeared many times. V gene TRBV12-3 or TRBV12-4 combines with J gene TRBJ2-5; D may be TRBD2 (6 bases). The CDR3 is 15 residues long. Trimming cost V 3 bases and J 3 bases, with 14 bases left between them. CDR3 DNA sequence: TGTGCCAGCAGTTTCATGGGAGGCCCCAAAGAGACCCAGTACTTC. It specifies CASSFMGGPKETQYF.

About this clonotype: This CDR3 fails to terminate in the conserved phenylalanine or tryptophan, so it likely reflects a read error. The chain uses TRBV10-3 and TRBJ2-7, with D perhaps TRBD1 (6 bases). Germline lookup yields CDR1 ENHRY and CDR2 SYGVKD. V shed 3 bases and J shed 3 bases, with 15 bases lying between them. CDR3 length: 15 residues. The CDR3 DNA reads as TGTGCCATCAGTGACGAACAGGGTACCAACTACGAGCAGTACCTC. This codes for CAISDEQGTNYEQYL.

This clonotype was observed once. This rearrangement joins TRBV7-9 to TRBJ1-6; no clear D gene. Trimming pared 1 base from V and 14 bases from J, leaving 15 bases between. There are 14 residues in the CDR3. The germline V gene has CDR1 SEHNR and CDR2 FQNEAQ (reference sequence). The CDR3 is CASSLDRQSQTLHF. CDR3 sequence (DNA): TGTGCCAGCAGCTTAGATAGGCAAAGTCAAACCCTCCACTTT.

J is TRBJ1-2 and V is TRBV10-3, with D unclear. CDR1 and CDR2 (germline): ENHRY, SYGVKD. There are 14 residues in the CDR3. Trimming removed 2 bases from V and 5 bases from J, with 12 bases in between. The CDR3 sequence is CAISEGRTSYGYTF. The CDR3, as DNA: TGTGCCATCAGTGAGGGGAGAACTTCTTATGGCTACACCTTC.

This clonotype was detected ten times or more. The DNA of the CDR3 is TGTGCCAGCAGCTTAGACCCAATCGCGGGTACGCAGTATTTT. Translating it yields CASSLDPIAGTQYF. The chain has TRBV11-2 and TRBJ2-3, with D possibly TRBD2 on 5 matching bases. Germline V lookup: CDR1 SGHAT, CDR2 FQNNGV. The V end lost 0 bases, the J end lost 8 bases, and 12 bases lay between the germline ends. This CDR3 has 14 residues.

This clonotype was counted many times. The chain carries TRBV12-3 or TRBV12-4 and TRBJ1-1, with a possible D match to TRBD1 (5 bases). The V end lost 3 bases, the J end lost 6 bases, and 8 bases lay between the germline ends. There are 12 residues in the CDR3. Here the CDR3 DNA reads TGTGCCAGCAGTTTTCGAGGGGCTGAAGCTTTCTTT. The encoded protein is CASSFRGAEAFF.

This rearrangement joins TRBV11-1 to TRBJ1-2, with 10 positions matching TRBD1. Per germline, CDR1 SGHAT and CDR2 FQDESV (reference sequence). The V and J ends lost 3 bases and 4 bases, in that order; junction bases with no gene match: 8. CDR3 length equals 16 residues. The CDR3 loop is CASSLGQGPSGYGYTF. CDR3 DNA: TGTGCCAGCAGCTTGGGACAGGGGCCCTCTGGCTATGGCTACACCTTC.

V is TRBV2 and J is TRBJ1-6, with D hard to call. CDR1 is SNHLY, CDR2 FYNNEI, per germline. The CDR3 consists of 15 residues. V lost 8 bases, J lost 4 bases, and 15 bases lay in between. The CDR3 sequence: CASLAAEGYNSPLHF. CDR3 nucleotides: TGTGCCAGCTTAGCGGCGGAAGGATATAATTCACCCCTCCACTTT.

The rearrangement uses TRBV24-1 and TRBJ2-1; TRBD2 might be the D (6 bases). V was cut by 4 bases and J by 9 bases, with 15 bases left in between. The germline V gene has CDR1 KGHDR and CDR2 SFDVKD. The length of the CDR3 is 14 residues. The CDR3 loop reads CATSESLGGTEQFF. The CDR3 nucleotides are TGTGCCACCAGTGAGTCCCTAGGAGGGACTGAGCAGTTCTTC.

The chain links TRBV2 to TRBJ2-7; D not certain. This CDR3 region has 15 residues. Trimming cost V 3 bases and J 2 bases, with 14 bases left between them. CDR1 is SNHLY, CDR2 FYNNEI, per germline. In nucleotides, the CDR3 is TGTGCCAGCAGTGATAATGGTGGGCCGACCTACGAGCAGTACTTC. Encoded protein: CASSDNGGPTYEQYF.

V is TRBV10-1 and J is TRBJ1-2; 7 nucleotides match TRBD1. Germline V gives CDR1 WNHNN, CDR2 SYGVQD (reference sequence). The CDR3 contains 14 residues. The V and J ends lost 7 bases and 4 bases, in that order; junction bases with no gene match: 9. CDR3: CASTAQGVLYGYTF. The CDR3 coding sequence is TGCGCCAGCACAGCCCAGGGGGTTCTCTATGGCTACACCTTC.

This clonotype was seen many times. The chain joins TRBV27 to TRBJ1-5; D not certain. The germline V gene has CDR1 MNHEY and CDR2 SMNVEV (reference sequence). This CDR3 region has 16 residues. The V and J ends lost 0 bases and 4 bases respectively, with 13 bases between them. The CDR3 coding sequence is TGTGCCAGCAGTTTATCTTACCCGGTGGGTAATCAGCCCCAGCATTTT. This gives the protein CASSLSYPVGNQPQHF.

This chain links TRBV24-1 with TRBJ1-3; 7 bases match TRBD1. Per the germline V gene, CDR1 is KGHDR and CDR2 is SFDVKD. Trimming took 4 bases from V and 9 from J; bases not matched to a gene: 5. This CDR3 spans 13 amino acids. The CDR3 DNA sequence: TGTGCCACCAGTGACCGACAGGGCTGCACCATATATTTT. Translated: CATSDRQGCTIYF.